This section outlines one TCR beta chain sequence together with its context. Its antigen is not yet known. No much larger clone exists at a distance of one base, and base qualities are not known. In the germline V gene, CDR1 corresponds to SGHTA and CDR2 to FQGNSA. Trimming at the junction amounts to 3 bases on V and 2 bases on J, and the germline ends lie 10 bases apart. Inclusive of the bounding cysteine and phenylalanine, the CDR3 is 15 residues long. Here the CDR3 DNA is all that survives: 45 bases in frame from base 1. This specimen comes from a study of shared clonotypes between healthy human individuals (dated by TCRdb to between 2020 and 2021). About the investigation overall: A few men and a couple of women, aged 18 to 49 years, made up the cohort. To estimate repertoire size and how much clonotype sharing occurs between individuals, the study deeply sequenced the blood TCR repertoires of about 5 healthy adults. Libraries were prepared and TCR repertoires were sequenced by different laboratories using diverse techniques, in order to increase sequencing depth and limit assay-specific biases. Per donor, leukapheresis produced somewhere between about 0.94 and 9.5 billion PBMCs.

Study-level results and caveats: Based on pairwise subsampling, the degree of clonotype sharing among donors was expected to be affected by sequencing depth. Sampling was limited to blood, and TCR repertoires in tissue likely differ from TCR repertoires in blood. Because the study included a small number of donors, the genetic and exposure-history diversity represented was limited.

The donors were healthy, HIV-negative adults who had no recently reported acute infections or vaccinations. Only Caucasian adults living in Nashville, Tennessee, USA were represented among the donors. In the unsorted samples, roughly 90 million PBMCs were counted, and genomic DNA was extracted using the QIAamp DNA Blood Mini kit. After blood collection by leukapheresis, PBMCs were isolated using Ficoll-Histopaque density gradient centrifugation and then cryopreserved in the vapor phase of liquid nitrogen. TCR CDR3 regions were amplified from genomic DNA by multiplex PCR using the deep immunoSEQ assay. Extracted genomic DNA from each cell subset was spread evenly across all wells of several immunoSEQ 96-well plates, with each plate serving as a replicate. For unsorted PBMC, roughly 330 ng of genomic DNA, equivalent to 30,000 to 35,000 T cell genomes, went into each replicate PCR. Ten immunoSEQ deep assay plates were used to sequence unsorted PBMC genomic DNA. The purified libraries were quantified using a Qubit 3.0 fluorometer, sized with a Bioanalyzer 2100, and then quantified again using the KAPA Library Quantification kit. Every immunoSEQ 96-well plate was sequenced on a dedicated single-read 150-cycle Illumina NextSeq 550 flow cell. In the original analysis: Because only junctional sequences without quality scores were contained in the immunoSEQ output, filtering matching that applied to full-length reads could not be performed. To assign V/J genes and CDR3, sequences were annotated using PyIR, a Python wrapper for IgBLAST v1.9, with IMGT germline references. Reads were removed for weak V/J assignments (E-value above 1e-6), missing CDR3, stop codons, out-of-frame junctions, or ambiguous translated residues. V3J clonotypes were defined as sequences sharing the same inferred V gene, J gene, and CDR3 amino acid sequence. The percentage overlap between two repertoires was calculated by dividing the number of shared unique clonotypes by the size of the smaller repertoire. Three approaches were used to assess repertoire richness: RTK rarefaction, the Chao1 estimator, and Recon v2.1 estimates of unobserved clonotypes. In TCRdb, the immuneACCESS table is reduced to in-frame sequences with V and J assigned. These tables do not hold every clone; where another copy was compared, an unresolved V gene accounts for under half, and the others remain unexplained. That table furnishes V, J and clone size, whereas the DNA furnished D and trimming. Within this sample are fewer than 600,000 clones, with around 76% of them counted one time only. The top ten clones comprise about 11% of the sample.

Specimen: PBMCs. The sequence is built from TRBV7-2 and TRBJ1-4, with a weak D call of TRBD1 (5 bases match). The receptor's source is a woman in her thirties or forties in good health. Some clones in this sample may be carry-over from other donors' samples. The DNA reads TGTGCCAGCAGCTTTGGTAGGGGCACTAATGAAAAACTGTTTTTT. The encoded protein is CASSFGRGTNEKLFF.